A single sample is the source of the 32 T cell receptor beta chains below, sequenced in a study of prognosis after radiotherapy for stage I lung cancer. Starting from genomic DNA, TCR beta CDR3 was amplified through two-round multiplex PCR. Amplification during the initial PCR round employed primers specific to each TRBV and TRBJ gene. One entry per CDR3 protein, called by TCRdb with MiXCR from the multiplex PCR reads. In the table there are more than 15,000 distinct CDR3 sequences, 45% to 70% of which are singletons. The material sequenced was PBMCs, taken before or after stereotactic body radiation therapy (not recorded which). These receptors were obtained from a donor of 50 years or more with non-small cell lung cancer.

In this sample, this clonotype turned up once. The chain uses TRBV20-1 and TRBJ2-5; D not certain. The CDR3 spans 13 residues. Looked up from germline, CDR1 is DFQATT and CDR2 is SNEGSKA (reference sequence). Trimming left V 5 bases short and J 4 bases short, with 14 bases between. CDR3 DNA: TGCAGTGCTGGTTCAGGAGATCTAGAGACCCAGTACTTC. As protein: CSAGSGDLETQYF.

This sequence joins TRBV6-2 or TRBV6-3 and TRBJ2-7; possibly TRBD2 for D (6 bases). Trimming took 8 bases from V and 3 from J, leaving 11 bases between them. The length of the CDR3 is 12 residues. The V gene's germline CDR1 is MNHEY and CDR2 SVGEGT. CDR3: CASGDSNYEQYF. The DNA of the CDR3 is TGTGCCAGCGGGGACTCCAACTACGAGCAGTACTTC.

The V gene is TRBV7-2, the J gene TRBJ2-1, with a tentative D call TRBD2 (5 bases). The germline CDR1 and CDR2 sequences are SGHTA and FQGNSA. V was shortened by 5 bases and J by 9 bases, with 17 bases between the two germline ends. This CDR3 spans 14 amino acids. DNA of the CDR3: TGTGCCAGCAGCCGCGCACTGCCGGGGTGTGAGCAGTTCTTC. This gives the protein CASSRALPGCEQFF.

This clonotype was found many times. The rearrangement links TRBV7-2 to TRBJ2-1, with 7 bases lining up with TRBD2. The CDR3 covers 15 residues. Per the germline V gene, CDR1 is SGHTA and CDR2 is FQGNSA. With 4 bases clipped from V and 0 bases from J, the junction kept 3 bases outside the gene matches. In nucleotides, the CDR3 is TGTGCCAGCAGCTCCGGGGGGAGCTCCTACAATGAGCAGTTCTTC. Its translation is CASSSGGSSYNEQFF.

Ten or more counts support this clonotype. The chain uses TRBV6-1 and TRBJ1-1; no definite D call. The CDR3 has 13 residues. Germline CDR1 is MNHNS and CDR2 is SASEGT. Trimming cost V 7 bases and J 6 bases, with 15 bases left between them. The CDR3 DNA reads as TGTGCCAGCACCGCGGGGTTTACGTCTGAAGCTTTCTTT. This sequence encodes CASTAGFTSEAFF.

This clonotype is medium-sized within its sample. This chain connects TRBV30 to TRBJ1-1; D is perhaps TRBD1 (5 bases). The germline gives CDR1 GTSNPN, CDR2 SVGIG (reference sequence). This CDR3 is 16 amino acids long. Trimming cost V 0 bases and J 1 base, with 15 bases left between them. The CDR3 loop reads CAWSVKVAGWNTEAFF. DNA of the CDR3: TGTGCCTGGAGTGTAAAAGTTGCAGGGTGGAACACTGAAGCTTTCTTT. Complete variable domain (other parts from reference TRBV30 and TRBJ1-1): SQTIHQWPATLVQPVGSPLSLECTVEGTSNPNLYWYRQAAGRGLQLLFYSVGIGQISSEVPQNLSASRPQDRQFILSSKKLLLSDSGFYLCAWSVKVAGWNTEAFFGQGTRLTVV.

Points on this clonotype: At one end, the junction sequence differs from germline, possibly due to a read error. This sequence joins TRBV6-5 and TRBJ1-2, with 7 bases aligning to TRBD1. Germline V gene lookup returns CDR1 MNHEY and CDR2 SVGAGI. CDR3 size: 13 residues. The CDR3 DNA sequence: TGCGCCAGCAGCTCGGGACAGCCAGGTGGCTACAACTTC. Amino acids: CASSSGQPGGYNF.

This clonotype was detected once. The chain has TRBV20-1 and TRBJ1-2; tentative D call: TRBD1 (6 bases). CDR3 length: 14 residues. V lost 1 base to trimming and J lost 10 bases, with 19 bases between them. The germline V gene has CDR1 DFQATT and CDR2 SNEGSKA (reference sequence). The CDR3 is CSARGGRTASDYTF. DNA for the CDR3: TGCAGTGCTAGAGGGGGAAGGACAGCAAGCGACTACACCTTC.

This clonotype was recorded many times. The CDR3 DNA reads as TGCAGGCCGGGAGAGGTCACCGGGGAGCTGTTTTTT. Residues: CRPGEVTGELFF. V and J are TRBV29-1 and TRBJ2-2, with D possibly being TRBD2 (6 bases). The CDR3 runs to 12 residues. CDR1 is SQVTM and CDR2 is ANQGSEA in the germline V gene.

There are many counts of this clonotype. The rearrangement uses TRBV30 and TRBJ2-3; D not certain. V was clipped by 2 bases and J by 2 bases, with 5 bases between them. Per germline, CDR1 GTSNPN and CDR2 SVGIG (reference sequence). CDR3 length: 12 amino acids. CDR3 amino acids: CAWSSATDTQYF. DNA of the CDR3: TGTGCCTGGAGTAGCGCCACAGATACGCAGTATTTT.

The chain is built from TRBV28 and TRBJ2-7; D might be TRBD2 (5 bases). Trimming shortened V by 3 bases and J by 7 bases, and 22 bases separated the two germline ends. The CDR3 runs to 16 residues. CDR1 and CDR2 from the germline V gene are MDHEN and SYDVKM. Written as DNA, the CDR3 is TGTGCCAGCAGTTTCCCTAGCTGGAGGCCCGTGGGGGAGCAGTACTTC. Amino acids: CASSFPSWRPVGEQYF.

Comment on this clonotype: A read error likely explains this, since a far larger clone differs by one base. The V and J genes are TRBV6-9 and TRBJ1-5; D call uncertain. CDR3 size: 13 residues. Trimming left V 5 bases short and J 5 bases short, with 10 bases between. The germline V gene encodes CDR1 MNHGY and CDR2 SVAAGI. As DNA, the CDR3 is TGTGCCAGCAGTACAGCGGAATATCAGCCCCAGCATTTT. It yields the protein CASSTAEYQPQHF.

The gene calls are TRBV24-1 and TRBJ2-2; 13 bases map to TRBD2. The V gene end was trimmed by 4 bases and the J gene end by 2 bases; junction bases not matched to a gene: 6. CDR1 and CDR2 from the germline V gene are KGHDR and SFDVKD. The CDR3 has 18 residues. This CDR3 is CATSDHRTSGSNTGELFF. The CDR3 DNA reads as TGTGCCACCAGTGACCATAGGACTAGCGGGAGTAACACCGGGGAGCTGTTTTTT.

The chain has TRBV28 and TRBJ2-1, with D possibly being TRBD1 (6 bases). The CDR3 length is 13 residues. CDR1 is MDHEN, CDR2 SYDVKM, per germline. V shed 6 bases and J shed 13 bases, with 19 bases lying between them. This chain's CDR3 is CASSPARGRVQFF. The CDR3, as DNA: TGTGCCAGCAGCCCCGCCAGGGGTCGCGTTCAGTTCTTC.

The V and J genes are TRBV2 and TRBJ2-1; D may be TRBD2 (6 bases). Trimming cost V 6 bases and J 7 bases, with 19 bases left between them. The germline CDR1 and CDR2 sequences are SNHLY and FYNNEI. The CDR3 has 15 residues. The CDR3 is CASRCPAGTSNEQFF. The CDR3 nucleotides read TGTGCCAGCAGATGTCCCGCGGGAACCTCTAATGAGCAGTTCTTC.

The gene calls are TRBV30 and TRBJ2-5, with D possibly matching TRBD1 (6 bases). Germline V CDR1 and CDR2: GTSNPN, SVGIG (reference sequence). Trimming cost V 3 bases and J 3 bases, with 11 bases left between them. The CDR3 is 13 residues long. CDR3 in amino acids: CAWSPHREETQYF. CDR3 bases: TGTGCCTGGAGCCCTCACAGGGAAGAGACCCAGTACTTC.

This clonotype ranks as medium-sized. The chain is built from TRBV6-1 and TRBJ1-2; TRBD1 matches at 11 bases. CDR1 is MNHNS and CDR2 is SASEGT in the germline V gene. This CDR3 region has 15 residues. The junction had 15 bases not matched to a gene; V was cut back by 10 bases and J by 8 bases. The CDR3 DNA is TGTGCCACAAAACCCCCCGGACAGGGGGCAAGCGGCTACACCTTC. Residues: CATKPPGQGASGYTF.

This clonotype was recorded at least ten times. CDR3 nucleotide sequence: TGTGCCAGCAGGAAGGACAGGAACACTGAAGCTTTCTTT. Amino acids: CASRKDRNTEAFF. The chain joins TRBV12-3 or TRBV12-4 to TRBJ1-1; a weak D match, TRBD1 (6 bases). The V end lost 6 bases, the J end lost 1 base, and 9 bases lay between the germline ends. The CDR3 covers 13 residues.

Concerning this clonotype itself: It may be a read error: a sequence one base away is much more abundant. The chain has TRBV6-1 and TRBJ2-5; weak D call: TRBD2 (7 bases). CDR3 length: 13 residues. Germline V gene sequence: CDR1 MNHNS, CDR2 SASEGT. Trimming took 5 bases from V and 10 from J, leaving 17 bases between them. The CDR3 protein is CASSTPGGGSQYF. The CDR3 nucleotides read TGTGCCAGCAGTACTCCCGGGGGCGGGAGCCAGTACTTC.

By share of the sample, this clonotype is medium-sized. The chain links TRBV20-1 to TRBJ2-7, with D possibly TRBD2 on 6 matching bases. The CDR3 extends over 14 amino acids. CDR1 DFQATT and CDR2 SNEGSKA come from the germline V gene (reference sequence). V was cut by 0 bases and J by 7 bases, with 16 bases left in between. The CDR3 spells CSARDSSWRGEQYF. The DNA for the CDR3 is TGCAGTGCTAGAGATTCCTCATGGCGGGGAGAGCAGTACTTC.

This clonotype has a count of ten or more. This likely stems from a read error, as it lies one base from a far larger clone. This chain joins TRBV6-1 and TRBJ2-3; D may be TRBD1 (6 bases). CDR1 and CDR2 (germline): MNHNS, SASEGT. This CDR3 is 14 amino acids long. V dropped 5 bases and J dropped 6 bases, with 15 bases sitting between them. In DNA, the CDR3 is TGTGCCAGCAGTCACGGGACACCGAGGGATACGCAGTATTTT. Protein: CASSHGTPRDTQYF.

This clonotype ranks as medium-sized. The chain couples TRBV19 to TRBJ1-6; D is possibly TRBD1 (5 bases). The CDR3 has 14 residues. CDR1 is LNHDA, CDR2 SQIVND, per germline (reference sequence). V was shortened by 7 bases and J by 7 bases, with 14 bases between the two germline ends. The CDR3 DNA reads TGTGCCAGTAAGTCCGGGACCACCAATTCACCCCTCCACTTT. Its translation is CASKSGTTNSPLHF.

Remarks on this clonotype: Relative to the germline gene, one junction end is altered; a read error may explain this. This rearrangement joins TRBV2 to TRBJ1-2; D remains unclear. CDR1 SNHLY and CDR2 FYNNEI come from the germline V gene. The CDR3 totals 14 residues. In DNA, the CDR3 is TGTGCCAGCAGCGAAGGGCGGCAGAACTATGGCTACACCTTC. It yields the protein CASSEGRQNYGYTF. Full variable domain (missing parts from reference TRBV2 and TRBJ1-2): EPEVTQTPSHQVTQMGQEVILRCVPISNHLYFYWYRQILGQKVEFLVSFYNNEISEKSEIFDDQFSVERPDGSNFTLKIRSTKLEDSAMYFCASSEGRQNYGYTFGSGTRLTVV.

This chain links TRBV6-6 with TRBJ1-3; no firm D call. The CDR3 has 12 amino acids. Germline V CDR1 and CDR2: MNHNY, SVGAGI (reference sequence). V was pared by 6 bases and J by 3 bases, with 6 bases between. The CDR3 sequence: CASRGFGNTIYF. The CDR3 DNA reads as TGTGCCAGCAGAGGGTTTGGAAACACCATATATTTT.

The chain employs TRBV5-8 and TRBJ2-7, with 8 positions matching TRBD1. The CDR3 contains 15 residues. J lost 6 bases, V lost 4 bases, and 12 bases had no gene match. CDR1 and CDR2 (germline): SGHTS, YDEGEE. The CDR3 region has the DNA TGTGCCAGCAGCACGCGACAGGGGTTGAGAGGCGAGCAGTACTTC. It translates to CASSTRQGLRGEQYF.

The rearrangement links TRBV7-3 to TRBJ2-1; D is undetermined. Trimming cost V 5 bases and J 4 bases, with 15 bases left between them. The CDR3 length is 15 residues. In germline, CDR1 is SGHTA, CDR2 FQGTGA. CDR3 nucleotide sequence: TGTGCCAGCAGCGCTGGTTCAGGAGCTTACAATGAGCAGTTCTTC. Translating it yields CASSAGSGAYNEQFF.

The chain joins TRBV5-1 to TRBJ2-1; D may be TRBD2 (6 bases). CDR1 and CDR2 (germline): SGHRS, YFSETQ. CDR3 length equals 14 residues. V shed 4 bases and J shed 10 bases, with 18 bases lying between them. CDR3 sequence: CASSPSSASGEQFF. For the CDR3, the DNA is TGCGCCAGCAGCCCATCTAGCGCCTCCGGCGAGCAGTTCTTC.

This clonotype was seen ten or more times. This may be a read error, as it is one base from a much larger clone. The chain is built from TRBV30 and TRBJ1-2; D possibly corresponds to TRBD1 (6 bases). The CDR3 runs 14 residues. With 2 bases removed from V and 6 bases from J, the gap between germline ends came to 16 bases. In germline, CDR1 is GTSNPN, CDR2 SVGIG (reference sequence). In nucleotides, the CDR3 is TGTGCCTGGAGTCGGGGGGCGGCGCCAAATGGCTACACCTTC. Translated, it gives CAWSRGAAPNGYTF.

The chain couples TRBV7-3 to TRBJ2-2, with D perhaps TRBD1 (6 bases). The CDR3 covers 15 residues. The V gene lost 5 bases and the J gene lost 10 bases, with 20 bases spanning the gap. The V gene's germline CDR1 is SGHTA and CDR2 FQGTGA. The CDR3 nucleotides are TGTGCCAGCAGCCCAGGGGCGGGTAGGTCCGTGGAGCTGTTTTTT. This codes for CASSPGAGRSVELFF.

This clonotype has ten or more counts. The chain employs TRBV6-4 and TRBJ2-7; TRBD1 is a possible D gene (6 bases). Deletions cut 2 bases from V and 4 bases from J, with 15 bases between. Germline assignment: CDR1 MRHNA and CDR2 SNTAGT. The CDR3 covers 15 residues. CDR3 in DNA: TGTGCCAGCAGTGACCCGAGGGACACCGTTTACGAGCAGTACTTC. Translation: CASSDPRDTVYEQYF.

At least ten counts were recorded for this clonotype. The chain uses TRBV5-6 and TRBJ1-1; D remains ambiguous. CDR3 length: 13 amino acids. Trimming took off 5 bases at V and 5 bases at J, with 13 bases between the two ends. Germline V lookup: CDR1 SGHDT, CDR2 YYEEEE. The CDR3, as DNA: TGTGCCAGCAGTCCCGGGAGTCGGACTGAAGCTTTCTTT. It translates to CASSPGSRTEAFF. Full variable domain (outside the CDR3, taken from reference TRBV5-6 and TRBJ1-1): DAGVTQSPTHLIKTRGQQVTLRCSPKSGHDTVSWYQQALGQGPQFIFQYYEEEERQRGNFPDRFSGHQFPNYSSELNVNALLLGDSALYLCASSPGSRTEAFFGQGTRLTVV.

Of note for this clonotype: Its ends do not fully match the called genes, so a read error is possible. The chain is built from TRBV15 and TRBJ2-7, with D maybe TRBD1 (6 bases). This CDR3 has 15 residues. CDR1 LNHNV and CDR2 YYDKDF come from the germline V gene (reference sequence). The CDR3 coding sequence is TGTGCCACCAACAGAGATCAGGGGAGTTCCTACGATCAGTACTTC. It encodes CATNRDQGSSYDQYF.